These 25 T cell receptor beta chains were all obtained from the same sample, sequenced in a study of blood T cell repertoires in COVID-19 (dated by TCRdb to the early 2020s). Library prep was done by the immunoSEQ multiplex PCR assay. Here the immuneACCESS table is served through TCRdb, limited to in-frame sequences with V and J called. Missing clones are a known gap in these copies; in checked studies unresolved V genes cover under half, and the rest lacks a known reason. Here the sample has approximately 300,000 clones; around 86% occur a single time. The biggest ten clones account for 1% of the sample. Sequenced input: peripheral blood. These receptors all stem from a man between 45 and 60 years old with active or convalescent COVID-19.

The rearrangement joins TRBV10-2 to TRBJ1-5, with D unresolved. The CDR3 extends over 15 amino acids. Germline loops: CDR1 WSHSY, CDR2 SAAADI. V lost 6 bases and J 3 bases, leaving 15 bases between the germline ends. CDR3: CASRIKGGNNQPQHF. The CDR3 bases are TGCGCCAGCAGAATCAAAGGAGGCAACAATCAGCCCCAGCATTTT.

The gene calls are TRBV9 and TRBJ1-1, with D perhaps TRBD1 (6 bases). CDR3 length: 15 residues. Between the trimmed V and J ends, which lost 4 bases and 3 bases, there was a span of 16 bases. The germline CDR1 and CDR2 sequences are SGDLS and YYNGEE. The chain's CDR3 is CASSPLQGSDTEAFF. DNA of the CDR3: TGTGCCAGCAGCCCTTTACAGGGATCTGACACTGAAGCTTTCTTT.

This clone was observed a single time. The chain has TRBV6-1 and TRBJ1-2; the match to TRBD1 covers 10 bases. The J segment lost 5 bases and the V segment lost 2 bases, leaving 2 bases of the junction unmatched. The CDR3 has 14 residues. Germline V lookup: CDR1 MNHNS, CDR2 SASEGT. The CDR3 loop is CASSETGQGYGYTF. The CDR3 DNA follows: TGTGCCAGCAGTGAAACGGGACAGGGGTATGGCTACACCTTC.

The V and J genes are TRBV6-5 and TRBJ1-1; D gene ambiguous. The CDR3 consists of 12 residues. Germline V gene data show CDR1 as MNHEY and CDR2 as SVGAGI. V lost 6 bases and J 5 bases, leaving 10 bases between the germline ends. CDR3 in amino acids: CASREGRTEAFF. The DNA for the CDR3 is TGTGCCAGCAGGGAGGGAAGGACTGAAGCTTTCTTT.

J is TRBJ1-4 and V is TRBV10-3, with unresolved D. The CDR3 has 13 residues. The germline gives CDR1 ENHRY, CDR2 SYGVKD. Trimming removed 6 bases at V and 0 bases at J, with 5 bases between. CDR3 bases: TGTGCCATCAGCAGTGCAACTAATGAAAAACTGTTTTTT. Translation: CAISSATNEKLFF.

The rearrangement links TRBV19 to TRBJ2-5, with 8 bases matching TRBD1. CDR3 size: 14 residues. V lost 3 bases to trimming and J lost 3 bases; unmatched junction nucleotides: 3. Germline assignment: CDR1 LNHDA and CDR2 SQIVND (reference sequence). CDR3 bases: TGTGCCAGTAGTATCGGACAGGGTGAAGAGACCCAGTACTTC. Protein: CASSIGQGEETQYF.

The sample holds a few counts of this clone. V and J are TRBV3-1 (or the pseudogene TRBV3-2) and TRBJ2-1, with 12 positions matching TRBD2. The V gene's germline CDR1 is LGHDT and CDR2 YNNKEL (reference sequence). The CDR3 length is 15 residues. The V and J ends lost 4 bases and 8 bases, in that order; junction bases with no gene match: 6. The CDR3 loop reads CASSPWTSGKDEQFF. In DNA, the CDR3 is TGTGCCAGCAGCCCCTGGACTAGCGGGAAGGATGAGCAGTTCTTC.

The chain is built from TRBV7-3 and TRBJ2-1; D perhaps matches TRBD2 (7 bases). The length of the CDR3 is 16 residues. Germline CDR1 is SGHTA and CDR2 is FQGTGA. Deletions cut 1 base from V and 3 bases from J, with 13 bases between. The CDR3 DNA follows: TGTGCCAGCAGCTTAATGGGGGGCGGGAGCTACAATGAGCAGTTCTTC. Its protein product is CASSLMGGGSYNEQFF.

The chain links TRBV19 to TRBJ1-3, with 11 bases that match TRBD1. The CDR3 totals 17 residues. The V and J ends lost 5 bases and 1 base, in that order; junction bases with no gene match: 7. Germline assignment: CDR1 LNHDA and CDR2 SQIVND (reference sequence). CDR3 sequence reads: CASSPGQGGTSGNTIYF. The CDR3 nucleotides read TGTGCCAGTAGTCCGGGACAGGGGGGGACGTCTGGAAACACCATATATTTT.

V and J are TRBV6-2 or TRBV6-3 and TRBJ2-2, with unresolved D. From germline, CDR1 is MNHEY and CDR2 SVGEGT. Trimming left V 3 bases short and J 5 bases short, with 7 bases between. The CDR3 has 13 amino acids. CDR3 loop: CASSYLLTGELFF. The CDR3, as DNA: TGTGCCAGCAGTTATCTCCTTACCGGGGAGCTGTTTTTT.

This clone was counted only a few times. This chain joins TRBV11-2 and TRBJ2-3, with D possibly TRBD2 on 5 matching bases. Trimming stripped 3 bases from V and 4 bases from J, with 11 bases between. From germline, CDR1 is SGHAT and CDR2 FQNNGV. This CDR3 is 14 amino acids long. The CDR3 spells CASSFRTYSDTQYF. Here the CDR3 DNA reads TGTGCCAGCAGCTTTCGGACTTACTCAGATACGCAGTATTTT.

CDR3 loop: CASSRDSSSTDTQYF. DNA for the CDR3: TGTGCCAGCAGTCGAGACAGTTCTAGCACAGATACGCAGTATTTT. The chain joins TRBV5-4 to TRBJ2-3, with D possibly being TRBD1 (5 bases). The CDR3 has 15 residues. V shed 5 bases and J shed 0 bases, with 13 bases lying between them. In germline, CDR1 is SGHNT, CDR2 YYREEE (reference sequence).

V and J are TRBV18 and TRBJ2-7; D might be TRBD1 (6 bases). Germline values: CDR1 KGHSH, CDR2 LQKENI. The CDR3 loop spans 15 amino acids. Trimming removed 0 bases from V and 3 bases from J, with 12 bases in between. CDR3 DNA: TGTGCCAGCTCACCACCGGACAGAAAAATCTACGAGCAGTACTTC. Its translation is CASSPPDRKIYEQYF.

The chain uses TRBV6-2 or TRBV6-3 and TRBJ2-1; possibly TRBD1 for D (6 bases). CDR3 length: 11 amino acids. The V and J ends lost 6 bases and 14 bases respectively, with 14 bases between them. Germline V gene data show CDR1 as MNHEY and CDR2 as SVGEGT. This CDR3 is CASSNGPGEFF. The CDR3 bases are TGTGCCAGCAGCAACGGGCCAGGGGAGTTCTTC.

In this sample, this clone turned up once. CDR3 nucleotides: TGTGCCAGTAGTATACCTCCGAGGGAGTTCGGCTACACCTTC. Protein product: CASSIPPREFGYTF. The rearrangement joins TRBV19 to TRBJ1-2; D unclear. In germline, CDR1 is LNHDA, CDR2 SQIVND (reference sequence). V was cut by 2 bases and J by 8 bases, with 15 bases left in between. CDR3 length: 14 residues.

J is TRBJ1-6 and V is TRBV7-2; 7 nucleotides match TRBD1. Germline V gene lookup returns CDR1 SGHTA and CDR2 FQGNSA. There are 17 residues in the CDR3. With 5 bases clipped from V and 3 bases from J, the junction kept 10 bases outside the gene matches. Here the CDR3 reads CASSRDRVDVYNSPLHF. In nucleotides, the CDR3 is TGTGCCAGCAGCCGCGACAGGGTTGACGTCTATAATTCACCCCTCCACTTT.

This rearrangement joins TRBV3-1 (or the pseudogene TRBV3-2) to TRBJ1-2; unclear D gene. The CDR3 consists of 17 residues. Germline V gene lookup returns CDR1 LGHDT and CDR2 YNNKEL (reference sequence). The ends were cut back, 4 bases at V and 0 bases at J, with 18 bases in the middle. The CDR3 loop reads CASSPVGRTETNYGYTF. In DNA form, the CDR3 reads TGTGCCAGCAGCCCGGTGGGGAGGACGGAGACTAACTATGGCTACACCTTC.

J is TRBJ2-3 and V is TRBV2; the match to TRBD2 covers 8 bases. J lost 4 bases, V lost 3 bases, and 12 bases had no gene match. The CDR3 has 17 residues. The V gene's germline CDR1 is SNHLY and CDR2 FYNNEI. CDR3 DNA: TGTGCCAGCAGTGACGATCTCCGGGAGGGCCGGTCAGATACGCAGTATTTT. It encodes CASSDDLREGRSDTQYF.

This clone was observed once. The chain has TRBV18 and TRBJ1-5; weak D call: TRBD1 (5 bases). CDR3 size: 16 residues. The V gene's germline CDR1 is KGHSH and CDR2 LQKENI. Deletions cut 3 bases from V and 7 bases from J, with 19 bases between. The CDR3 loop is CASSPSTDMGRQPQHF. The CDR3 DNA is TGTGCCAGCTCACCTAGTACGGATATGGGGCGGCAGCCCCAGCATTTT.

V is TRBV10-1 and J is TRBJ2-7, with 9 nucleotides matching TRBD1. Germline V gives CDR1 WNHNN, CDR2 SYGVQD (reference sequence). The junction had 3 bases not matched to a gene; V was cut back by 6 bases and J by 3 bases. There are 13 residues in the CDR3. The CDR3 bases are TGCGCCAGCAGCCAGGGACAGGGCTACGAGCAGTACTTC. Its protein is CASSQGQGYEQYF.

The DNA for the CDR3 is TGCGCCAGCAGTGCTAGCGGGGTCTACAATGAGCAGTTCTTC. It codes for CASSASGVYNEQFF. The chain joins TRBV10-1 to TRBJ2-1; TRBD2 agrees at 9 bases. After removal of 4 bases from V and 3 bases from J, the junction contained 1 base not matched to a gene. The CDR3 sequence is 14 residues long. Germline assignment: CDR1 WNHNN and CDR2 SYGVQD (reference sequence).

The chain carries TRBV19 and TRBJ1-5; D perhaps matches TRBD1 (6 bases). The V end lost 4 bases, the J end lost 3 bases, and 16 bases lay between the germline ends. Germline-derived CDR1 and CDR2 are LNHDA and SQIVND (reference sequence). The length of the CDR3 is 16 residues. CDR3 in DNA: TGTGCCAGTAGTAGTCTTGTCAGGGGAATCAATCAGCCCCAGCATTTT. Translated, it gives CASSSLVRGINQPQHF.

V gene TRBV29-1 combines with J gene TRBJ2-1; TRBD2 matches at 9 bases. Germline V lookup: CDR1 SQVTM, CDR2 ANQGSEA. Losses at the gene ends were 6 bases for V and 6 bases for J; bases not matched to a gene: 6. The CDR3 runs 13 residues. The CDR3 nucleotides are TGCAGCGTAGCGGGAGGTCCAGGCAATGAGCAGTTCTTC. This translates into CSVAGGPGNEQFF.

The rearrangement joins TRBV11-2 to TRBJ1-1; TRBD1 agrees at 11 bases. Germline CDR1 is SGHAT and CDR2 is FQNNGV. This CDR3 region has 18 residues. The V and J ends lost 8 bases and 4 bases, in that order; junction bases with no gene match: 18. CDR3 DNA sequence: TGTGCCAGCTCCAGGGTGGGACAGGGGGGTAAAAAGGGCACTGAAGCTTTCTTT. It specifies CASSRVGQGGKKGTEAFF.

This chain connects TRBV4-3 to TRBJ1-4, with D possibly TRBD1 on 6 matching bases. In germline, CDR1 is LGHNA, CDR2 YSLEER. Trimming cost V 0 bases and J 7 bases, with 15 bases left between them. The CDR3 covers 16 residues. CDR3: CASSQDLTGGGEKLFF. CDR3 nucleotides: TGCGCCAGCAGCCAAGATCTGACAGGCGGTGGTGAAAAACTGTTTTTT.